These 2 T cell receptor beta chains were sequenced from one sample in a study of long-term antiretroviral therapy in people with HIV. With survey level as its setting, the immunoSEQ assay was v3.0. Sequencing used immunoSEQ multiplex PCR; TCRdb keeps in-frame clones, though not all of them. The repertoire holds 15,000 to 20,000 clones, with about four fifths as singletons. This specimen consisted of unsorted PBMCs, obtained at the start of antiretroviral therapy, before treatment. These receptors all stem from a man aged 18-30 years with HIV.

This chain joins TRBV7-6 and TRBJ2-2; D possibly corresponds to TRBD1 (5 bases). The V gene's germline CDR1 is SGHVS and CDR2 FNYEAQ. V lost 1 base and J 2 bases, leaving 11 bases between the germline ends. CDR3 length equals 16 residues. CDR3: CASSLDGRENTGELFF. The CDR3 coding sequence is TGTGCCAGCAGCTTAGATGGCAGGGAAAACACCGGGGAGCTGTTTTTT.

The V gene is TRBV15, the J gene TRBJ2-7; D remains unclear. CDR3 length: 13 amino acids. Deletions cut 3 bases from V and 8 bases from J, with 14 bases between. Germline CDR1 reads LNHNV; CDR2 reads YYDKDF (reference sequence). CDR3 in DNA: TGTGCCACCAGCAGCCTCAGCCCTGCGAAGCAGTACTTC. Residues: CATSSLSPAKQYF.